The next 32 T cell receptor beta chains were all read from a single sample in a study of blood T cells in healthy people across ages. The use of a sample-barcoded 5' primer and a J-beta primer mix characterized a second PCR of roughly 7 to 11 cycles. TCRdb itself ran the 5' RACE reads through MiXCR, one entry per CDR3 protein. This table holds 550,000 to 800,000 distinct CDR3 sequences, roughly 30% found once. What was sequenced was blood. These receptors were obtained from a woman older than 75 in good health.

This clonotype came up many times. J is TRBJ1-1 and V is TRBV5-1; D ambiguous. This CDR3 spans 13 amino acids. Trimming shortened V by 3 bases and J by 1 base, and 7 bases separated the two germline ends. The V gene's germline CDR1 is SGHRS and CDR2 YFSETQ. CDR3 in amino acids: CASSYNRNTEAFF. The CDR3 DNA reads as TGCGCCAGCAGCTATAACAGGAACACTGAAGCTTTCTTT.

This clonotype was seen at least ten times. This sequence joins TRBV5-1 and TRBJ2-1; TRBD2 aligns across 11 bases. This CDR3 is built from 17 residues. Germline V gene sequence: CDR1 SGHRS, CDR2 YFSETQ. The V segment lost 0 bases and the J segment 3 bases; nucleotides outside the gene matches: 5. DNA for the CDR3: TGCGCCAGCAGCTTGGGACCTCTAGCGGGGGGCTACAATGAGCAGTTCTTC. Translated, it gives CASSLGPLAGGYNEQFF.

This clonotype was counted only a few times. Here the CDR3 DNA reads TGTGCCAGCTCACCCTCGGGACAGGCCGGCACTGAAGCTTTCTTT. This translates into CASSPSGQAGTEAFF. The J gene is TRBJ1-1, the V gene TRBV18, with 8 bases lining up with TRBD1. V shed 3 bases, J shed 4 bases, and the junction held 7 bases outside the gene matches. This CDR3 spans 15 amino acids. Germline lookup yields CDR1 KGHSH and CDR2 LQKENI.

This clonotype came up many times. The rearrangement joins TRBV6-6 to TRBJ2-5; 12 nucleotides agree with TRBD1. Germline CDR1 is MNHNY and CDR2 is SVGAGI (reference sequence). With 5 bases clipped from V and 5 bases from J, the junction kept 6 bases outside the gene matches. The CDR3 sequence is 15 residues long. CDR3: CASSPGDRGRETQYF. CDR3 coding DNA: TGTGCCAGCAGTCCGGGGGACAGGGGGCGGGAGACCCAGTACTTC.

This clonotype was detected ten times or more. The chain links TRBV20-1 to TRBJ2-7, with D maybe TRBD2 (5 bases). TRBJ2-5 explains the end of the DNA better; the J call may be wrong. CDR1 is DFQATT, CDR2 SNEGSKA, per germline (reference sequence). This CDR3 has 11 amino acids. CDR3 nucleotides: TGCAGTGCTATATCCGGGAAGACCCAGTACTTC. Protein sequence: CSAISGKTQYF.

This chain joins TRBV6-2 or TRBV6-3 and TRBJ1-1; no definite D call. Germline values: CDR1 MNHEY, CDR2 SVGEGT. The CDR3 spans 15 residues. V gave up 4 bases and J gave up 3 bases, with 15 bases separating them. In nucleotides, the CDR3 is TGTGCCAGCAGTTCCCGTGGCCTGTTCTACACTGAAGCTTTCTTT. Residues: CASSSRGLFYTEAFF.

This clonotype was seen at least ten times. The chain links TRBV30 to TRBJ1-5, with TRBD1 as a possible D gene (6 bases). This CDR3 has 13 amino acids. Germline V CDR1 and CDR2: GTSNPN, SVGIG (reference sequence). Trimming stripped 7 bases from V and 6 bases from J, with 16 bases between. The CDR3 sequence: CALAGAGPQPQHF. CDR3 coding DNA: TGTGCCTTGGCGGGGGCAGGGCCTCAGCCCCAGCATTTT. Full variable domain (rest looked up from reference TRBV30 and TRBJ1-5): SQTIHQWPATLVQPVGSPLSLECTVEGTSNPNLYWYRQAAGRGLQLLFYSVGIGQISSEVPQNLSASRPQDRQFILSSKKLLLSDSGFYLCALAGAGPQPQHFGDGTRLSIL.

Worth noting for this clonotype: A single base separates this from a much larger clone, so it may be a read error. V and J are TRBV6-2 or TRBV6-3 and TRBJ2-7, with 9 bases fitting TRBD1. Germline V gene sequence: CDR1 MNHEY, CDR2 SVGEGT. Trimming at V came to 6 bases and at J to 9 bases, leaving 6 bases not matched to a gene. The CDR3 spans 12 residues. In nucleotides, the CDR3 is TGTGCCAGCAGCACAGGGGGCCGCGGGCAGTACTTC. Translated: CASSTGGRGQYF.

This clonotype has a count of ten or more. The CDR3 coding sequence is TGTGCCAGCAGCGGAACCGGGACAGGGGGGTTCGATGAGCAGTTCTTC. It specifies CASSGTGTGGFDEQFF. The chain recombines TRBV9 with TRBJ2-1, with 11 positions matching TRBD1. The CDR3 has 16 residues. With V trimmed by 3 bases and J by 8 bases, 10 bases remained unmatched. The germline CDR1 and CDR2 sequences are SGDLS and YYNGEE.

This clonotype was seen once. This may come from a read error, since a much larger clone is one base off. The chain recombines TRBV27 with TRBJ2-5, with 10 bases that match TRBD2. The germline V gene encodes CDR1 MNHEY and CDR2 SMNVEV (reference sequence). The CDR3 has 18 amino acids. The CDR3 spells CASSGLPGLASRQETRYF. In DNA, the CDR3 is TGTGCCAGCAGTGGCTTACCGGGACTAGCGTCAAGGCAAGAGACCCGGTACTTC.

Regarding this clonotype: Mismatch with germline at one junction end may stem from a read error. The chain employs TRBV3-1 and TRBJ2-5; D is unclear. The germline CDR1 and CDR2 sequences are LGHDT and YNNKEL (reference sequence). The CDR3 length is 15 residues. CDR3 region: CASSQDARVEEAQYF. In nucleotides, the CDR3 is TGTGCCAGCAGCCAAGATGCCCGGGTTGAAGAGGCCCAGTACTTC.

The V gene is TRBV10-3, the J gene TRBJ2-1, with 9 bases that match TRBD1. CDR3 length equals 14 residues. Germline CDR1 ENHRY, CDR2 SYGVKD. V was clipped by 7 bases and J by 7 bases; unmatched bases: 8. This CDR3 is CAINPGQGKNEQFF. CDR3 nucleotide sequence: TGTGCCATCAACCCAGGACAGGGGAAGAATGAGCAGTTCTTC.

This sequence joins TRBV29-1 and TRBJ2-5, with 12 bases lining up with TRBD2. Germline trimming cut 7 bases from V and 4 bases from J; bases unmatched to any gene: 4. This CDR3 region has 13 residues. Germline CDR1 is SQVTM and CDR2 is ANQGSEA. In DNA form, the CDR3 reads TGCAGCGCAGGACTAGCGGGGCCAGAGACCCAGTACTTC. The encoded protein is CSAGLAGPETQYF.

The chain is built from TRBV6-6 and TRBJ2-7; D unresolved. CDR1 is MNHNY, CDR2 SVGAGI, per germline (reference sequence). This CDR3 has 14 residues. V lost 4 bases and J 1 base, leaving 11 bases between the germline ends. CDR3 DNA sequence: TGTGCCAGCAGTTCCGGTGGTGTATCCTACGAGCAGTACTTC. Amino acid sequence: CASSSGGVSYEQYF.

In its sample, this clonotype was seen many times. The J gene is TRBJ2-1, the V gene TRBV7-9; no clear D. The CDR3 has 14 amino acids. The V end was cut by 1 base, the J end by 12 bases, with 16 bases between. Germline CDR1 reads SEHNR; CDR2 reads FQNEAQ (reference sequence). The CDR3 region has the DNA TGTGCCAGCAGCTTAGTGGGTGTTGGAGTGGGGCAGTTCTTC. Translating it yields CASSLVGVGVGQFF. Full variable domain (rest looked up from reference TRBV7-9 and TRBJ2-1): DTGVSQNPRHKITKRGQNVTFRCDPISEHNRLYWYRQTLGQGPEFLTYFQNEAQLEKSRLLSDRFSAERPKGSFSTLEIQRTEQGDSAMYLCASSLVGVGVGQFFGPGTRLTVL.

The chain has TRBV20-1 and TRBJ1-5; a weak D match, TRBD1 (5 bases). The CDR3 is made up of 14 amino acids. In germline, CDR1 is DFQATT, CDR2 SNEGSKA (reference sequence). V was clipped by 1 base and J by 0 bases, with 7 bases between them. The CDR3 loop is CSARGDGSNQPQHF. CDR3 nucleotide sequence: TGCAGTGCTAGAGGGGACGGTAGCAATCAGCCCCAGCATTTT.

This clonotype was detected many times. The chain has TRBV9 and TRBJ1-5, with D uncertain. V dropped 0 bases and J dropped 1 base, with 8 bases sitting between them. The V gene's germline CDR1 is SGDLS and CDR2 YYNGEE. This CDR3 spans 15 amino acids. The CDR3 is CASSVDLTSNQPQHF. The CDR3 nucleotides are TGTGCCAGCAGCGTAGATCTAACGAGCAATCAGCCCCAGCATTTT.

The V call is TRBV7-2, the J call TRBJ2-1, with D maybe TRBD2 (6 bases). This CDR3 contains 15 residues. The V gene's germline CDR1 is SGHTA and CDR2 FQGNSA. V lost 5 bases and J 6 bases, leaving 17 bases between the germline ends. CDR3 in DNA: TGTGCCAGCAGCCCTGACAGCGGGCTATCCAATGAGCAGTTCTTC. The encoded protein is CASSPDSGLSNEQFF. Together with reference TRBV7-2 and TRBJ2-1, the CDR3 gives the full variable domain: GAGVSQSPSNKVTEKGKDVELRCDPISGHTALYWYRQSLGQGLEFLIYFQGNSAPDKSGLPSDRFSAERTGGSVSTLTIQRTQQEDSAVYLCASSPDSGLSNEQFFGPGTRLTVL.

This chain joins TRBV27 and TRBJ2-7; 9 nucleotides match TRBD2. CDR1 and CDR2 from the germline V gene are MNHEY and SMNVEV (reference sequence). The CDR3 loop spans 15 amino acids. Losses at the gene ends were 5 bases for V and 5 bases for J; bases not matched to a gene: 10. This CDR3 reads CASSASPGTSNEQYF. The CDR3 nucleotides read TGTGCCAGCAGTGCCTCACCCGGGACTAGCAACGAGCAGTACTTC.

This sequence joins TRBV20-1 and TRBJ2-7, with 10 nucleotides matching TRBD2. The DNA end is more similar to TRBJ2-5, so the J call may be wrong. This CDR3 contains 13 residues. CDR1 and CDR2 from the germline V gene are DFQATT and SNEGSKA (reference sequence). CDR3 protein: CSARDRTSGTQYF. The DNA for the CDR3 is TGCAGTGCTAGAGATCGGACTAGCGGGACCCAGTACTTC.

Remarks on this clonotype: One base away lies a much larger clone, so this may be a sequencing read error. The rearrangement links TRBV4-1 to TRBJ1-2; D possibly corresponds to TRBD1 (5 bases). Between the trimmed V and J ends, which lost 0 bases and 5 bases, there was a span of 10 bases. Germline V gene data show CDR1 as MGHRA and CDR2 as YSYEKL. This CDR3 is built from 14 residues. CDR3 residues: CASSQDSRGYGYTF. As DNA, the CDR3 is TGCGCCAGCAGCCAAGATTCGAGGGGTTATGGCTACACCTTC.

Points on this clonotype: A read error is possible here, since a much larger clone lies one base away. The chain recombines TRBV5-1 with TRBJ2-3; a possible D gene is TRBD2 (6 bases). CDR3 length: 15 residues. Germline loops: CDR1 SGHRS, CDR2 YFSETQ. V was cut by 4 bases and J by 6 bases, with 18 bases left in between. CDR3 nucleotide sequence: TGCGCCAGCAGCCTGGGCGGACTAAGATTGGATACGCAGTATTTT. Translating gives CASSLGGLRLDTQYF. Full variable domain (outside the CDR3, taken from reference TRBV5-1 and TRBJ2-3): KAGVTQTPRYLIKTRGQQVTLSCSPISGHRSVSWYQQTPGQGLQFLFEYFSETQRNKGNFPGRFSGRQFSNSRSEMNVSTLELGDSALYLCASSLGGLRLDTQYFGPGTRLTVL.

Concerning this clonotype itself: A much larger clone is a single base away; this may be a read error. J is TRBJ2-5 and V is TRBV12-3 or TRBV12-4; no firm D call. The last part of the DNA fits TRBJ2-7 better; the J call may be wrong. The CDR3 contains 13 residues. CDR3 coding DNA: TGTGCCAGCACCATAGGATACACGGGCGAGCAGTACTTC. Protein sequence: CASTIGYTGEQYF.

There are a few counts of this clonotype. The chain recombines TRBV28 with TRBJ1-6; the D is unclear. There are 13 residues in the CDR3. Germline V gene lookup returns CDR1 MDHEN and CDR2 SYDVKM. Trimming removed 7 bases at V and 7 bases at J, with 11 bases between. The CDR3, as DNA: TGTGCCAGCACCACGGCCCTAAATTCACCCCTCCACTTT. Amino acids: CASTTALNSPLHF.

V is TRBV6-1 and J is TRBJ2-1; D may correspond to TRBD1 or TRBD2 (6 bases each). With the DNA end fitting TRBJ2-7 better, the J assignment may be wrong. Germline CDR1 is MNHNS and CDR2 is SASEGT. The CDR3 extends over 17 amino acids. CDR3 residues: CASSDKWSGASYNEQYF. CDR3 sequence (DNA): TGTGCCAGCAGTGACAAATGGTCGGGGGCTTCCTACAATGAGCAGTACTTC.

This clonotype was found many times. The chain employs TRBV19 and TRBJ2-7, with D maybe TRBD1 (6 bases). The CDR3 spans 14 residues. Germline V gives CDR1 LNHDA, CDR2 SQIVND (reference sequence). V dropped 5 bases and J dropped 0 bases, with 11 bases sitting between them. The CDR3: CASSLWDTSYEQYF. The CDR3 nucleotides are TGTGCCAGTAGTCTATGGGACACCTCCTACGAGCAGTACTTC.

The V gene is TRBV7-2, the J gene TRBJ2-5; 7 bases map to TRBD1. Matching the DNA end better, TRBJ2-7 makes the J call doubtful. CDR1 SGHTA and CDR2 FQGNSA come from the germline V gene. The CDR3 is made up of 14 amino acids. The CDR3 DNA reads TGTGCGAGCCATCCGGGACAGAGAGCCTACGAGCAGTACTTC. It encodes CASHPGQRAYEQYF.

As regards this clonotype: With a much larger clone just one base away, this may be a read error. The chain employs TRBV10-3 and TRBJ1-4; no clear D gene. The CDR3 is made up of 13 amino acids. V was clipped by 7 bases and J by 7 bases, with 13 bases between them. CDR1 is ENHRY and CDR2 is SYGVKD in the germline V gene. The CDR3 is CAIKMRVVEKLFF. As DNA, the CDR3 is TGTGCCATCAAGATGAGGGTTGTTGAAAAACTGTTTTTT.

The chain uses TRBV20-1 and TRBJ2-7, with 7 bases aligning to TRBD1. The V segment lost 0 bases and the J segment 0 bases; nucleotides outside the gene matches: 5. CDR3 length: 15 amino acids. Germline V gives CDR1 DFQATT, CDR2 SNEGSKA (reference sequence). CDR3 sequence: CSARDPTGDSYEQYF. The CDR3 DNA reads TGCAGTGCTAGAGACCCTACAGGGGACTCCTACGAGCAGTACTTC.

This clonotype was seen many times. The V gene is TRBV3-1, the J gene TRBJ1-1; D perhaps matches TRBD1 (5 bases). Trimming stripped 0 bases from V and 5 bases from J, with 22 bases between. CDR1 is LGHDT and CDR2 is YNNKEL in the germline V gene (reference sequence). The CDR3 contains 18 residues. CDR3 sequence: CASSQDLGPQGGRTEAFF. CDR3 nucleotide sequence: TGTGCCAGCAGCCAAGATTTGGGGCCTCAGGGAGGGAGGACTGAAGCTTTCTTT.

This clonotype was counted ten times or more. The rearrangement joins TRBV2 to TRBJ1-5; perhaps TRBD1 as D (5 bases). Germline values: CDR1 SNHLY, CDR2 FYNNEI. The CDR3 is made up of 15 amino acids. V was shortened by 0 bases and J by 0 bases, with 6 bases between the two germline ends. The CDR3 reads CASSEARVSNQPQHF. As DNA, the CDR3 is TGTGCCAGCAGTGAAGCCAGGGTTAGCAATCAGCCCCAGCATTTT.

This clonotype was counted ten times or more. V gene TRBV12-3 or TRBV12-4 combines with J gene TRBJ1-5; possible D gene TRBD1, 5 bases. This CDR3 contains 14 residues. Trimming removed 3 bases from V and 9 bases from J, with 15 bases in between. CDR3 DNA: TGTGCCAGCAGTTTGGGACTGGGAGCGGGGCCCCAGCATTTT. Protein: CASSLGLGAGPQHF.